This passage covers 24 T cell receptor beta chains from one sample sequenced in a study of T cells in Graves' hyperthyroidism and ophthalmopathy (dated by TCRdb to between 2018 and 2020). Libraries were constructed by multiplex PCR. TCRdb lists the instrument as Illumina HiSeq 2000. Amplification of TCR beta CDR3 regions was carried out from RNA transcripts. The TCR CDR3 was subjected to a first round of RT-PCR using the HTBI primer set and the Qiagen OneStep RT-PCR kit. TCRdb trimmed public reads at Q25 via fastp, called clones via MiXCR and kept in-frame beta chains. Entries that share a CDR3 protein sequence are merged under the most common genes and DNA. The sample table shows approximately 620,000 distinct CDR3 sequences, and approximately 14% are seen once. Of the sample, 4.5% to 6% is held by the ten largest clones. Sequencing used blood. The receptors were gathered from a woman aged 30 to 39 with Graves' hyperthyroidism that later progressed to Graves' ophthalmopathy.

This sequence joins TRBV20-1 and TRBJ1-6, with D tentatively TRBD1 (5 bases). V dropped 0 bases and J dropped 6 bases, with 12 bases sitting between them. This CDR3 is built from 15 residues. Germline V gene lookup returns CDR1 DFQATT and CDR2 SNEGSKA (reference sequence). The chain's CDR3 is CSARDLAGLNSPLHF. The CDR3 DNA sequence: TGCAGTGCTAGAGATTTGGCAGGGCTTAATTCACCCCTCCACTTT.

Comments on this clonotype: A read error may account for a junction end that differs from germline. The V gene is TRBV4-3, the J gene TRBJ1-2; TRBD1 might be the D (5 bases). Germline V gene sequence: CDR1 LGHNA, CDR2 YSLEER. The CDR3 spans 14 residues. For the CDR3, the DNA is TGCGTCAGCAGCCAAGAAGCAGGGCAGGCTGGCTACACCTTC. It specifies CVSSQEAGQAGYTF.

The gene calls are TRBV19 and TRBJ1-6, with 9 bases matching TRBD1. V shed 7 bases, J shed 10 bases, and the junction held 8 bases outside the gene matches. The CDR3 extends over 14 amino acids. Per the germline V gene, CDR1 is LNHDA and CDR2 is SQIVND (reference sequence). The CDR3 bases are TGTGCCAGTATAGAGGGGACAGGGAGGTCACCCCTCCACTTT. Translated, it gives CASIEGTGRSPLHF.

This clonotype showed up many times. The rearrangement uses TRBV7-2 and TRBJ2-5; D is unresolved. Germline V gene sequence: CDR1 SGHTA, CDR2 FQGNSA. V gave up 0 bases and J gave up 4 bases, with 24 bases separating them. The CDR3 runs 19 residues. Here the CDR3 reads CASSLALTGQARWGETQYF. In DNA form, the CDR3 reads TGTGCCAGCAGCTTAGCGCTCACCGGCCAAGCGCGTTGGGGAGAGACCCAGTACTTC.

The sample holds many counts of this clonotype. This chain uses TRBV7-9 with TRBJ2-7; perhaps TRBD1 as D (5 bases). This CDR3 region has 13 residues. V shed 6 bases and J shed 7 bases, with 16 bases lying between them. Germline V lookup: CDR1 SEHNR, CDR2 FQNEAQ (reference sequence). The CDR3 here is CASRLQGRNEQYF. The CDR3 DNA sequence: TGTGCCAGCAGGTTGCAGGGCCGTAATGAGCAGTACTTC.

This clonotype was detected ten times or more. V is TRBV20-1 and J is TRBJ1-5, with D uncertain. The CDR3 runs to 15 residues. Germline assignment: CDR1 DFQATT and CDR2 SNEGSKA (reference sequence). V shed 5 bases and J shed 4 bases, with 18 bases lying between them. As DNA, the CDR3 is TGCAGTGCTTTCCGGACCGTTAAAGATAATCAGCCCCAGCATTTT. Translating gives CSAFRTVKDNQPQHF.

This clonotype has at least ten counts. The chain combines TRBV30 with TRBJ1-2; 10 nucleotides match TRBD1. The germline V gene has CDR1 GTSNPN and CDR2 SVGIG (reference sequence). Unmatched junction bases numbered 5, after V lost 4 bases and J lost 3 bases. The CDR3 has 14 residues. The CDR3 region is CAWIQDRGDYGYTF. CDR3 coding DNA: TGTGCCTGGATTCAGGACAGGGGGGACTATGGCTACACCTTC. The whole variable domain, remainder taken from reference TRBV30 and TRBJ1-2, is SQTIHQWPATLVQPVGSPLSLECTVEGTSNPNLYWYRQAAGRGLQLLFYSVGIGQISSEVPQNLSASRPQDRQFILSSKKLLLSDSGFYLCAWIQDRGDYGYTFGSGTRLTVV.

Note on this clonotype: A much bigger clone sits one base away, suggesting this may be a read error. The chain couples TRBV5-4 to TRBJ1-1; the D gene is possibly TRBD1 (6 bases). There are 14 residues in the CDR3. Per germline, CDR1 SGHNT and CDR2 YYREEE (reference sequence). V lost 4 bases to trimming and J lost 2 bases, with 12 bases between them. The CDR3 here is CASSPGQINTEAFF. The DNA for the CDR3 is TGTGCCAGCAGCCCTGGACAGATAAACACTGAAGCTTTCTTT.

At least ten counts were recorded for this clonotype. The V call is TRBV28, the J call TRBJ2-1; 10 positions match TRBD2. The V gene end was trimmed by 10 bases and the J gene end by 9 bases; junction bases not matched to a gene: 9. CDR3 size: 13 residues. Germline V lookup: CDR1 MDHEN, CDR2 SYDVKM. CDR3 region: CAIRVAGGLEQFF. The DNA of the CDR3 is TGTGCCATCAGAGTAGCGGGAGGCCTTGAGCAGTTCTTC.

This clonotype was counted many times. This chain joins TRBV19 and TRBJ2-5; D perhaps matches TRBD2 (6 bases). V lost 6 bases, J lost 4 bases, and 15 bases lay in between. The germline V gene encodes CDR1 LNHDA and CDR2 SQIVND (reference sequence). This CDR3 region has 14 residues. The CDR3 nucleotides are TGTGCCAGTAGCCCTGACGGGAGAGTAGAGACCCAGTACTTC. This encodes CASSPDGRVETQYF.

This clonotype was seen many times. This chain connects TRBV19 to TRBJ1-5, with a tentative D call TRBD1 (5 bases). The CDR3 consists of 14 residues. Germline lookup yields CDR1 LNHDA and CDR2 SQIVND (reference sequence). Trimming removed 3 bases from V and 4 bases from J, with 10 bases in between. CDR3 in DNA: TGTGCCAGTAGTATCTGGGACGGTAATCAGCCCCAGCATTTT. Amino acids: CASSIWDGNQPQHF.

This clonotype has a count of ten or more. The rearrangement uses TRBV30 and TRBJ1-5; TRBD1 matches 9 bases. The CDR3 has 14 amino acids. The ends lost 0 bases at V and 4 bases at J; junction bases unmatched: 1. Germline CDR1 GTSNPN, CDR2 SVGIG (reference sequence). The CDR3 here is CAWSVGTGNQPQHF. CDR3 sequence (DNA): TGTGCCTGGAGTGTAGGGACAGGGAATCAGCCCCAGCATTTT.

The chain combines TRBV29-1 with TRBJ2-5, with 11 bases lining up with TRBD2. The V segment lost 6 bases and the J segment 14 bases; nucleotides outside the gene matches: 11. Germline V gene data show CDR1 as SQVTM and CDR2 as ANQGSEA. The CDR3 length is 12 residues. CDR3: CSVLGLAGVGYF. The DNA of the CDR3 is TGCAGCGTCCTCGGACTAGCGGGCGTTGGCTACTTC.

At least ten counts were recorded for this clonotype. The gene calls are TRBV29-1 and TRBJ1-2; D might be TRBD1 (5 bases). Trimming left V 1 base short and J 6 bases short, with 15 bases between. Germline CDR1 and CDR2: SQVTM and ANQGSEA. This CDR3 spans 14 amino acids. The CDR3 bases are TGCAGCGTTGAAGTGATAGGAGGGGCGCATGGCTACACCTTC. It translates to CSVEVIGGAHGYTF.

The table lists this clonotype with many counts. The chain couples TRBV6-2 or TRBV6-3 to TRBJ1-1; D is unresolved. Germline CDR1 and CDR2: MNHEY and SVGEGT. This CDR3 has 15 residues. Trimming took off 5 bases at V and 2 bases at J, with 15 bases between the two ends. This CDR3 reads CASSPTRTGNTEAFF. CDR3 in DNA: TGTGCCAGCAGTCCGACTCGGACGGGAAACACTGAAGCTTTCTTT.

The chain joins TRBV30 to TRBJ2-1; no firm D call. V gave up 1 base and J gave up 5 bases, with 15 bases separating them. CDR1 and CDR2 from the germline V gene are GTSNPN and SVGIG (reference sequence). This CDR3 has 15 residues. The CDR3 DNA is TGTGCCTGGAGTGAGGACCCACGTACCCACAATGAGCAGTTCTTC. This codes for CAWSEDPRTHNEQFF.

The J gene is TRBJ1-2, the V gene TRBV5-5, with 9 nucleotides matching TRBD1. The CDR3 contains 15 residues. Germline CDR1 reads SGHKS; CDR2 reads YYEKEE (reference sequence). V lost 0 bases and J lost 8; bases outside the gene matches: 8. The CDR3 bases are TGTGCCAGCAGCTTGGGGGACAGGGTGATCGGAGGCTACACCTTC. Encoded protein: CASSLGDRVIGGYTF.

This clonotype was recorded a few times. This chain joins TRBV24-1 and TRBJ1-2, with 10 bases identical to TRBD1. Germline-derived CDR1 and CDR2 are KGHDR and SFDVKD. The CDR3 covers 15 residues. J was trimmed by 6 bases and V by 6 bases; bases with no gene match: 9. CDR3 coding DNA: TGTGCCACCAGTCATCTAGTCGGGACAGGGGATGGCTACACCTTC. It codes for CATSHLVGTGDGYTF.

The chain joins TRBV3-1 to TRBJ2-7; 11 positions agree with TRBD2. Germline V gene data show CDR1 as LGHDT and CDR2 as YNNKEL (reference sequence). This CDR3 has 16 amino acids. V lost 4 bases, J lost 2 bases, and 7 bases stayed unmatched. CDR3: CASSRERLAGPYEQYF. DNA for the CDR3: TGTGCCAGCAGCCGAGAACGACTAGCGGGACCCTACGAGCAGTACTTC.

As regards this clonotype: This clone may be a read error of a much larger clone one base away. The chain is built from TRBV20-1 and TRBJ2-7, with 10 bases identical to TRBD2. Germline CDR1 and CDR2: DFQATT and SNEGSKA (reference sequence). This CDR3 comprises 14 residues. The CDR3 nucleotides read TGCAGTGCTAGGTGGCCTAGCGGGAGCTACGAGCAGTGCTTC. Translated, it gives CSARWPSGSYEQCF.

This clonotype showed up many times. This chain links TRBV20-1 with TRBJ2-5; the D is unclear. Between the trimmed V and J ends, which lost 0 bases and 4 bases, there was a span of 9 bases. Germline loops: CDR1 DFQATT, CDR2 SNEGSKA (reference sequence). The CDR3 totals 13 residues. DNA for the CDR3: TGCAGTGCTAGAGAAACTTCATCAGAGACCCAGTACTTC. Residues: CSARETSSETQYF.

This clonotype has only a few counts. The rearrangement links TRBV20-1 to TRBJ2-7; 9 bases align to TRBD1. CDR1 and CDR2 from the germline V gene are DFQATT and SNEGSKA (reference sequence). The J segment lost 5 bases and the V segment lost 0 bases, leaving 14 bases of the junction unmatched. The CDR3 has 17 residues. CDR3 nucleotide sequence: TGCAGTGCTAGAGATTTGATCGGGACAGGGAGTTTCAACGAGCAGTACTTC. It codes for CSARDLIGTGSFNEQYF.

Ten or more counts support this clonotype. This chain joins TRBV6-1 and TRBJ2-7; 12 bases are a match to TRBD2. Trimming took 4 bases from V and 2 from J; bases not matched to a gene: 3. This CDR3 spans 15 amino acids. CDR1 is MNHNS and CDR2 is SASEGT in the germline V gene. The DNA of the CDR3 is TGTGCCAGCAGTGGGACTAGCGGGATAACCTACGAGCAGTACTTC. This encodes CASSGTSGITYEQYF.

This clonotype was counted at least ten times. The chain employs TRBV11-2 and TRBJ1-2, with a weak D call TRBD1 (5 bases). This CDR3 is built from 17 residues. Germline loops: CDR1 SGHAT, CDR2 FQNNGV. With 3 bases removed from V and 4 bases from J, the gap between germline ends came to 21 bases. The CDR3 coding sequence is TGTGCCAGCAGCTTGGCGACGGGCGGGGCTGTAGGCTATGGCTACACCTTC. It yields the protein CASSLATGGAVGYGYTF.